The 24 T cell receptor beta chains presented below share a single source sample, sequenced in a study of blood T cell repertoires in COVID-19. TCRdb's table, derived via immunoSEQ multiplex PCR, lists solely in-frame clones and lacks some. The table has roughly 330,000 clones, more than 70% seen once. The sample consisted of peripheral blood. The receptors originated from a man in his late teens or twenties who had recovered from COVID-19.

The V call is TRBV27, the J call TRBJ1-1, with D perhaps matching TRBD1 (6 bases). CDR1 MNHEY and CDR2 SMNVEV come from the germline V gene (reference sequence). This CDR3 comprises 14 residues. The germline V and J ends were trimmed by 2 bases and 3 bases, with 10 bases remaining between them. The CDR3 sequence is CASSLAGDDTEAFF. The CDR3 DNA sequence: TGTGCCAGCAGTTTAGCAGGGGACGACACTGAAGCTTTCTTT.

This chain links TRBV4-3 with TRBJ1-1; TRBD1 is a possible D gene (5 bases). This CDR3 is 16 amino acids long. Trimming pared 0 bases from V and 5 bases from J, leaving 16 bases between. The germline gives CDR1 LGHNA, CDR2 YSLEER. The DNA of the CDR3 is TGCGCCAGCAGCCAAGAATCCGTCCCCCGGGGGACTGAAGCTTTCTTT. Protein: CASSQESVPRGTEAFF.

The chain carries TRBV6-2 or TRBV6-3 and TRBJ2-7; 7 bases align to TRBD1. Germline loops: CDR1 MNHEY, CDR2 SVGEGT. The CDR3 is made up of 11 amino acids. V was clipped by 5 bases and J by 12 bases; unmatched bases: 7. The CDR3 region is CASSTGRDRYF. In DNA form, the CDR3 reads TGTGCCAGCAGTACGGGACGGGACAGGTACTTC.

The V and J genes are TRBV27 and TRBJ2-1; 7 bases agree with TRBD2. The length of the CDR3 is 13 residues. The V gene's germline CDR1 is MNHEY and CDR2 SMNVEV (reference sequence). After removal of 5 bases from V and 8 bases from J, the junction contained 6 bases not matched to a gene. CDR3 sequence: CASSPGLRDEQFF. DNA of the CDR3: TGTGCCAGCAGTCCGGGACTACGCGATGAGCAGTTCTTC.

The chain couples TRBV19 to TRBJ1-2, with 7 bases that match TRBD1. Per germline, CDR1 LNHDA and CDR2 SQIVND (reference sequence). Trimming at V came to 6 bases and at J to 2 bases, leaving 15 bases not matched to a gene. This CDR3 has 17 residues. In nucleotides, the CDR3 is TGTGCCAGTAGACCACTCTCCGGTGGACAGGCCAACTATGGCTACACCTTC. This sequence encodes CASRPLSGGQANYGYTF. Full variable domain (outside the CDR3, taken from reference TRBV19 and TRBJ1-2): DGGITQSPKYLFRKEGQNVTLSCEQNLNHDAMYWYRQDPGQGLRLIYYSQIVNDFQKGDIAEGYSVSREKKESFPLTVTSAQKNPTAFYLCASRPLSGGQANYGYTFGSGTRLTVV.

This clone was seen just once. This chain joins TRBV6-5 and TRBJ2-7, with D hard to call. Trimming removed 4 bases at V and 6 bases at J, with 16 bases between. CDR1 MNHEY and CDR2 SVGAGI come from the germline V gene. The CDR3 contains 14 residues. The CDR3 spells CASSSSAKRAEQYF. The CDR3 coding sequence is TGTGCCAGCAGTTCCTCGGCCAAGCGAGCCGAGCAGTACTTC.

The CDR3 DNA reads as TGCGCCAGCAGCCAAACAGGGGTGGGGACAGATACGCAGTATTTT. It translates to CASSQTGVGTDTQYF. The chain couples TRBV4-1 to TRBJ2-3; 7 nucleotides align to TRBD1. Trimming took 2 bases from V and 3 from J; bases not matched to a gene: 5. The CDR3 covers 15 residues. Germline CDR1 and CDR2: MGHRA and YSYEKL.

CDR3 amino acids: CASSRGGNTGELFF. In DNA, the CDR3 is TGTGCCAGCAGCCGTGGCGGAAACACCGGGGAGCTGTTTTTT. The chain links TRBV6-4 to TRBJ2-2; unclear D gene. The CDR3 contains 14 residues. Looked up from germline, CDR1 is MRHNA and CDR2 is SNTAGT. V lost 6 bases and J lost 2, with 10 bases in between.

This clone was found once. This rearrangement joins TRBV11-2 to TRBJ1-1; 7 bases line up with TRBD1. The CDR3 spans 13 residues. V was clipped by 1 base and J by 11 bases; unmatched bases: 7. The V gene's germline CDR1 is SGHAT and CDR2 FQNNGV. The CDR3 DNA is TGTGCCAGCAGCTTAGGACAGGGAAAGGCTGCTTTCTTT. It yields the protein CASSLGQGKAAFF.

V usage is TRBV10-2 and J usage is TRBJ1-3; D gene unclear. Looked up from germline, CDR1 is WSHSY and CDR2 is SAAADI. With 6 bases removed from V and 3 bases from J, the gap between germline ends came to 6 bases. The CDR3 has 12 residues. In nucleotides, the CDR3 is TGCGCCAGCAGGGGAGATGGAAACACCATATATTTT. Amino acids: CASRGDGNTIYF.

A single count supports this clone. The genes are TRBV30 and TRBJ2-1, with TRBD2 matching 10 bases. The CDR3 is made up of 15 amino acids. V was clipped by 0 bases and J by 5 bases; unmatched bases: 4. CDR1 and CDR2 (germline): GTSNPN, SVGIG (reference sequence). The CDR3, as DNA: TGTGCCTGGAGTGTAAGACTAGCGGGTAACAATGAGCAGTTCTTC. This codes for CAWSVRLAGNNEQFF.

CDR3 sequence (DNA): TGTGCCAGCAGCCCCCCTGTTTATGGCTACACCTTC. Protein product: CASSPPVYGYTF. The rearrangement uses TRBV7-9 and TRBJ1-2; D ambiguous. The germline CDR1 and CDR2 sequences are SEHNR and FQNEAQ (reference sequence). With 5 bases removed from V and 5 bases from J, the gap between germline ends came to 9 bases. The CDR3 runs to 12 residues.

V and J are TRBV15 and TRBJ2-2; the match to TRBD1 covers 7 bases. CDR1 LNHNV and CDR2 YYDKDF come from the germline V gene (reference sequence). The CDR3 has 18 residues. V gave up 0 bases and J gave up 2 bases; unmatched junction bases: 9. The CDR3 reads CATSRDFRGTANTGELFF. As DNA, the CDR3 is TGTGCCACCAGCAGAGATTTCCGAGGGACAGCTAACACCGGGGAGCTGTTTTTT.

The V gene is TRBV28, the J gene TRBJ2-7; possibly TRBD1 for D (6 bases). V was trimmed by 8 bases and J by 0 bases, leaving 17 bases between them. The CDR3 length is 15 residues. Germline CDR1 is MDHEN and CDR2 is SYDVKM. CDR3 loop: CASAGRDISSYEQYF. The DNA for the CDR3 is TGTGCCAGCGCCGGTAGGGACATCTCCTCCTACGAGCAGTACTTC.

This chain connects TRBV6-6 to TRBJ1-5, with TRBD1 identical over 9 bases. CDR1 and CDR2 (germline): MNHNY, SVGAGI (reference sequence). The CDR3 loop spans 16 amino acids. Losses at the gene ends were 6 bases for V and 6 bases for J; bases not matched to a gene: 12. The CDR3 reads CASSAARDRVCQPQHF. The CDR3 DNA is TGTGCCAGCAGCGCAGCCCGGGACAGGGTGTGTCAGCCCCAGCATTTT.

The V gene is TRBV5-1, the J gene TRBJ2-3; the match to TRBD2 covers 7 bases. The V gene end was trimmed by 4 bases and the J gene end by 1 base; junction bases not matched to a gene: 9. Germline CDR1 is SGHRS and CDR2 is YFSETQ. The CDR3 sequence is 16 residues long. The CDR3 DNA reads TGCGCCAGCAGCCCTGGGACTACGTGGGGCACAGATACGCAGTATTTT. This translates into CASSPGTTWGTDTQYF.

This clone was recorded a few times. The rearrangement joins TRBV6-5 to TRBJ1-2; TRBD1 matches at 8 bases. After removal of 7 bases from V and 8 bases from J, the junction contained 9 bases not matched to a gene. Germline CDR1 is MNHEY and CDR2 is SVGAGI. The CDR3 totals 13 residues. DNA for the CDR3: TGTGCCAGCATCTGGGACAGGAGAGAGGGCTACACCTTC. Its translation: CASIWDRREGYTF.

This chain joins TRBV28 and TRBJ1-2, with TRBD1 identical over 9 bases. CDR3 size: 15 residues. CDR1 and CDR2 from the germline V gene are MDHEN and SYDVKM. The V gene end was trimmed by 5 bases and the J gene end by 8 bases; junction bases not matched to a gene: 12. The CDR3: CASSDAGTGSLGYTF. Here the CDR3 DNA reads TGTGCCAGCAGTGATGCCGGGACAGGGAGTTTAGGCTACACCTTC.

This chain uses TRBV13 with TRBJ2-1; tentatively, D is TRBD1 (6 bases). Germline V CDR1 and CDR2: PRHDT, FYEKMQ (reference sequence). The CDR3 spans 16 residues. The germline V and J ends were trimmed by 1 base and 2 bases, with 12 bases remaining between them. The CDR3 loop is CASSLVGTPAYNEQFF. In DNA form, the CDR3 reads TGTGCCAGCAGCTTAGTCGGGACACCCGCCTACAATGAGCAGTTCTTC.

The V call is TRBV3-1 (or the pseudogene TRBV3-2), the J call TRBJ1-3, with a tentative D call TRBD1 (6 bases). The CDR3 spans 14 residues. V was shortened by 7 bases and J by 4 bases, with 14 bases between the two germline ends. Germline V CDR1 and CDR2: LGHDT, YNNKEL (reference sequence). This CDR3 is CASTEGGGGNTIYF. As DNA, the CDR3 is TGTGCCAGCACCGAAGGGGGAGGGGGAAACACCATATATTTT.

V and J are TRBV4-1 and TRBJ1-1; D not certain. Germline values: CDR1 MGHRA, CDR2 YSYEKL. The CDR3 spans 14 residues. Between the trimmed V and J ends, which lost 1 base and 1 base, there was a span of 7 bases. The CDR3 loop is CASSQGPGNTEAFF. In nucleotides, the CDR3 is TGCGCCAGCAGCCAAGGCCCGGGGAACACTGAAGCTTTCTTT.

This rearrangement joins TRBV11-2 to TRBJ2-1; 9 nucleotides align to TRBD1. The CDR3 contains 18 residues. CDR1 SGHAT and CDR2 FQNNGV come from the germline V gene. V shed 4 bases and J 5 bases; nucleotides not matched to a gene: 15. The CDR3 reads CASSYLGPDRGYHNEQFF. The CDR3 DNA sequence: TGTGCCAGCAGCTATCTGGGCCCCGACAGGGGGTACCACAATGAGCAGTTCTTC.

V usage is TRBV7-9 and J usage is TRBJ2-1; 9 bases fit TRBD2. Looked up from germline, CDR1 is SEHNR and CDR2 is FQNEAQ (reference sequence). V trimming: 2 bases; J trimming: 6 bases; junction bases outside the gene matches: 8. The CDR3 has 16 residues. CDR3 region: CASSLQAGGLFNEQFF. CDR3 DNA sequence: TGTGCCAGCAGCTTACAAGCGGGGGGACTCTTCAATGAGCAGTTCTTC.

The V gene is TRBV6-2 or TRBV6-3, the J gene TRBJ1-6; D call uncertain. CDR1 and CDR2 (germline): MNHEY, SVGEGT. This CDR3 spans 13 amino acids. The V and J ends lost 6 bases and 7 bases respectively, with 10 bases between them. CDR3 DNA: TGTGCCAGCAGCCGTCCGGAGAATTCACCCCTCCACTTT. Protein product: CASSRPENSPLHF.